The present entry profiles one T cell receptor beta chain with its context. Sequencing was performed with immunoSEQ multiplex PCR; in TCRdb, only in-frame clones are kept and a portion is missing. The sample yields 200,000 to 250,000 clones, 80% to 90% seen once. The sample is drawn from a study of blood T cell repertoires in COVID-19. This CDR3 is built from 13 residues. Trimming removed 8 bases at V and 1 base at J, with 10 bases between. Germline V gene lookup returns CDR1 LNHDA and CDR2 SQIVND (reference sequence). This chain links TRBV19 with TRBJ2-3, with unresolved D. Sequenced material: peripheral blood. This clonotype was sampled from a woman older than 75 with active or convalescent COVID-19. The CDR3 DNA sequence: TGTGCCAGTGGGCTCTGGGGCACAGATACGCAGTATTTT. Translated: CASGLWGTDTQYF.